This T cell receptor (beta chain) was identified during a study of cytomegalovirus exposure and HLA in healthy donors. CDR1 and CDR2 from the germline V gene are SGDLS and YYNGEE. Trimming stripped 8 bases from V and 1 base from J, with 15 bases between. CDR3 length: 14 residues. Primers for the PCR totalled 60 Vbeta and 13 Jbeta. In the original workflow: Around 11 million of tens of millions of unique TCR beta chains were shared, per a later count. Produced via immunoSEQ multiplex PCR; TCRdb's table is partial and in-frame only. V and J calls and clone size are as listed in that table; D and trimming were resolved from the DNA. Among about 210,000 clones listed, roughly three quarters were seen once.

Sequenced: PBMCs. This sequence originates from a male donor in good health and CMV-seropositive. V usage is TRBV9 and J usage is TRBJ2-5, with D perhaps TRBD2 (5 bases). The CDR3 sequence is CARTLADCQETQYF. CDR3 sequence (DNA): TGTGCCAGAACACTCGCGGACTGCCAAGAGACCCAGTACTTC.